A single count supports the clone carrying this TCR beta chain. Its matching antigen is unknown. Individuals having autoimmune disease history or systemic immunosuppression were not enrolled. This record belongs to a study of OX40 agonist ivuxolimab in advanced cancers. Study-level information: Each dose-escalation patient presented with hepatocellular carcinoma, melanoma, renal cell or head and neck cancer. Partial responses were recorded for three patients, including one with hepatocellular carcinoma and two with cutaneous melanoma.

Sequenced by immunoSEQ multiplex PCR; TCRdb stores in-frame clones only, minus some. The table includes some 80,000 clones, about 88% detected once. Study-wide points: Both CD4+ and CD8+ T cell populations in blood had undergone clonal expansion by week 6 at 0.1 to 3.0 mg/kg.

Germline CDR1 reads MNHEY; CDR2 reads SVGAGI. This CDR3 spans 11 amino acids. V was pared by 6 bases and J by 10 bases, with 9 bases between. V is TRBV6-5 and J is TRBJ2-2; a possible D gene is TRBD1 (6 bases). The sequence derives from an adult with an advanced solid tumor such as melanoma, head and neck, liver or kidney cancer. The sequencing here drew on CD4+ or CD8+ T cells sorted from blood, taken in a trial of the OX40 agonist ivuxolimab. This chain's CDR3 is CASRQGEELFF. CDR3 in DNA: TGTGCCAGCAGACAGGGAGAGGAGCTGTTTTTT.